This T cell receptor beta chain was sequenced during a study of T cells in Graves' hyperthyroidism and ophthalmopathy. The CDR3 runs 11 residues. With 4 bases removed from V and 1 base from J, the gap between germline ends came to 5 bases. Looked up from germline, CDR1 is SQVTM and CDR2 is ANQGSEA. RNA transcripts gave rise to amplified TCR beta CDR3 regions. Carried out on the TCR CDR3, a first-round RT-PCR used the HTBI primer set. TCRdb processed the multiplex PCR reads anew with MiXCR; each CDR3 protein has one entry. The sample contains around 620,000 distinct CDR3 sequences, 35% to 55% of which appear only once. Diagnostic decisions used clinical symptoms, serum thyroxine and TRAb, thyroid ultrasound and orbital computed tomography.

This sequence joins TRBV29-1 and TRBJ2-7; D not resolved. Specimen: peripheral blood or thyroid tissue (not recorded which). The origin of this receptor is an adult woman with Graves' disease, either hyperthyroidism or ophthalmopathy (not recorded which). The CDR3 spells CSVVKSYEQYF. The CDR3, as DNA: TGCAGCGTTGTGAAGTCCTACGAGCAGTACTTC.